Listed below are T cell receptor beta chains from one sample, sequenced in a study of regulatory T cells in long-lasting Graves disease. Each CDR3 protein is one row after TCRdb ran MiXCR on the multiplex PCR reads. Of hundreds of thousands of distinct CDR3 sequences in the sample, about 15% were seen once. This sample was shared with a second study, whose subject was T cells in Graves' hyperthyroidism and ophthalmopathy.

Sample: peripheral blood mononuclear cells (PBMCs), taken at new diagnosis, from a patient treated with antithyroid drugs. The receptors come from a woman in her forties with Graves disease. Both conserved end residues are part of each CDR3. A D gene is named only where the DNA matches it firmly. The size entry is marked missing in some rows and otherwise reads once, few, many or a size class.

>.|TRBJ2-1|TRBV11-3|medium-sized
TGTGCCAGCAGCTTAGTAGGGGTAGACCCCGGGGTACGGAGACACTCCTACAATGAGCAGTTCTTC
CASSLVGVDPGVRRHSYNEQFF
>.|TRBJ1-5|TRBV5-8|few
TGTGCCAGCACCCACGGACGGAACATTCGCAATCAGCCCCAGCATTTT
CASTHGRNIRNQPQHF
>.|TRBJ2-7|TRBV28|many
TGTGCCAGCAATCCCACTGGTCGAACCTACGAGCAGTACTTC
CASNPTGRTYEQYF
>TRBD2|TRBJ2-5|TRBV20-1|.
TGCAGTGCTTGGACTAGCGGACAAGAGACCCAGTACTTC
CSAWTSGQETQYF
>.|TRBJ2-1|TRBV7-8|many
TGTGCCAGCATCACTGGGGGTTATAGGCCCTACAATGAGCAGTTCTTC
CASITGGYRPYNEQFF
>.|TRBJ2-7|TRBV30|few
TGTGCCTGGATTTCCCCCCACTTCGGTGGCGAGCAGTACTTC
CAWISPHFGGEQYF
>TRBD2|TRBJ2-3|TRBV12-3/TRBV12-4|many
TGTGCCAGCAGTCCTCGAGGGACTAGCCTGGAGGAGTCCACAGATACGCAGTATTTT
CASSPRGTSLEESTDTQYF
>.|TRBJ2-1|TRBV19|.
TGTGCCAGTAGTATAGATACGTGGAATGAGCAGTTCTTC
CASSIDTWNEQFF
>.|TRBJ2-7|TRBV11-2|many
TGTGCCAGCAGCTTCGAACCTACAGCCTACGAGCAGTACTTC
CASSFEPTAYEQYF
>TRBD1|TRBJ2-6|TRBV10-3|.
TGTGCCATCAGTGTTACAGGGGGGTTCTCTGGGGCCAACGTCCTGACTTTC
CAISVTGGFSGANVLTF
>TRBD2|TRBJ2-2|TRBV28|few
TGTGCCAGCAGTCGGCGGGGGGCCGACGGGGAGCTGTTTTTT
CASSRRGADGELFF
>.|TRBJ2-3|TRBV11-1|many
TGTGCCAGCAGCTCCGTTAAGTTCACAGATACGCAGTATTTT
CASSSVKFTDTQYF
>.|TRBJ2-7|TRBV6-1|many
TGTGCCACCAAGGACGCCTACGAGCAGTACTTC
CATKDAYEQYF
>.|TRBJ2-1|TRBV11-3|many
TGTGCCAGCAGCTTAGATTGGGACCCCTCAGTTGAGCAGTTCTTC
CASSLDWDPSVEQFF
>.|TRBJ2-7|TRBV2|many
TGTGCCAGCACTGGTGGGTCCTCGGACGAGCAGTACTTC
CASTGGSSDEQYF
>TRBD2|TRBJ2-2|TRBV5-4|.
TGTGCCAGCAGCCCCAGGGCGGGAGGGGACACCGGGAAGCTGTTTTTT
CASSPRAGGDTGKLFF
>.|TRBJ1-5|TRBV6-5|many
TGTGCCAGCAGCTACGGACCTCCCGAGGGCAATCAGCCCCAGCATTTT
CASSYGPPEGNQPQHF